This TCR beta chain was recovered during a study of T cells in localized non-small cell lung cancer. General study findings and limits: It was uninvolved adjacent lung that showed the highest T cell clonality, exceeding tumor. Blood T cell density predicted longer survival; adjacent-lung clonality, shorter. Researchers found a median approximately 53 of the top 100 tumor clones in adjacent lung.

A note on this clone: The target antigen is unknown.

The CDR3 covers 16 residues. Trimming took 5 bases from V and 0 from J, leaving 16 bases between them. Per germline, CDR1 MDHEN and CDR2 SYDVKM. The repertoire was sequenced with immunoSEQ multiplex PCR; TCRdb's copy has only in-frame clones and lacks some. The profile shows 1,400 or so clones, around 18% of them singletons. This sequence joins TRBV28 and TRBJ2-5; D may be TRBD2 (6 bases). This TCR came from a male donor aged 60 or over with stage I squamous cell lung carcinoma. The sample consisted of normal lung tissue next to the tumor, taken before any cancer treatment. This CDR3 reads CASSPSTGEDQETQYF. The DNA of the CDR3 is TGTGCCAGCAGTCCCTCAACGGGAGAGGACCAAGAGACCCAGTACTTC. Full variable domain (missing parts from reference TRBV28 and TRBJ2-5): DVKVTQSSRYLVKRTGEKVFLECVQDMDHENMFWYRQDPGLGLRLIYFSYDVKMKEKGDIPEGYSVSREKKERFSLILESASTNQTSMYLCASSPSTGEDQETQYFGPGTRLLVL.